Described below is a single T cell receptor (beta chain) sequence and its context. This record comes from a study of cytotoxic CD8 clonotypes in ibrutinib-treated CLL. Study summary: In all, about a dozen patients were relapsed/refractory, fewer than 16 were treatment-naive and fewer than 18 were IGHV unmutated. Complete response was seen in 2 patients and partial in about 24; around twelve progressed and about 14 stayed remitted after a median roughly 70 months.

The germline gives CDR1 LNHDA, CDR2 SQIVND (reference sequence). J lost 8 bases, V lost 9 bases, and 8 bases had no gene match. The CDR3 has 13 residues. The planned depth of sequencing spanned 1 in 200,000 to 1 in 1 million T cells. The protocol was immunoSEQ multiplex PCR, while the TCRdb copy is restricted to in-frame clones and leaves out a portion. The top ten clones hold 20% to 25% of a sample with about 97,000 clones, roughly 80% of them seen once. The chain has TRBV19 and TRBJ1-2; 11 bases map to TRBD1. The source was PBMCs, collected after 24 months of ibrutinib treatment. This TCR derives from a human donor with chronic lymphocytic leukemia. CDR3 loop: CASRGQGDGGYTF. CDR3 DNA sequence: TGTGCCAGCAGGGGACAGGGGGATGGAGGCTACACCTTC.